Listed here are 10 T cell receptor beta chains from one sample, sequenced in a study of blood T cells in healthy people across ages. Alongside a J-beta primer mix, a sample-barcoded 5' primer served in a second PCR lasting about 7 to 11 cycles. TCRdb itself ran the 5' RACE reads through MiXCR, one entry per CDR3 protein. The data contain about 580,000 distinct CDR3 sequences, 40% to 55% of them singletons. The sequenced material came from blood. These receptors all stem from an elderly man in good health.

This clonotype appeared a few times. The chain joins TRBV5-1 to TRBJ1-6; unclear D gene. Trimming left V 2 bases short and J 10 bases short, with 10 bases between. The CDR3 extends over 13 amino acids. CDR1 is SGHRS, CDR2 YFSETQ, per germline. The DNA of the CDR3 is TGCGCCAGCAGCTTAGAGGAATTGTCACCCCTCCACTTT. Translation gives CASSLEELSPLHF. The whole variable domain, remainder taken from reference TRBV5-1 and TRBJ1-6, is KAGVTQTPRYLIKTRGQQVTLSCSPISGHRSVSWYQQTPGQGLQFLFEYFSETQRNKGNFPGRFSGRQFSNSRSEMNVSTLELGDSALYLCASSLEELSPLHFGNGTRLTVT.

This sequence joins TRBV30 and TRBJ1-4; 7 positions match TRBD1. The CDR3 is 15 residues long. With V trimmed by 3 bases and J by 2 bases, 6 bases remained unmatched. CDR1 is GTSNPN, CDR2 SVGIG, per germline (reference sequence). CDR3 sequence (DNA): TGTGCCTGGAGACGAGGGGGCGGCACTAATGAAAAACTGTTTTTT. Protein product: CAWRRGGGTNEKLFF.

This clonotype was counted a few times. The chain couples TRBV12-3 or TRBV12-4 to TRBJ2-1, with a weak D call TRBD1 (6 bases). The germline V and J ends were trimmed by 3 bases and 10 bases, with 16 bases remaining between them. The CDR3 has 14 amino acids. The DNA of the CDR3 is TGTGCCAGCAGTTTGGGCAGGGGTACGGGCGAGCAGTTCTTC. Translating it yields CASSLGRGTGEQFF.

There are many counts of this clonotype. The V call is TRBV6-6, the J call TRBJ2-3; TRBD2 is a possible D gene (5 bases). Trimming pared 2 bases from V and 14 bases from J, leaving 17 bases between. The CDR3 covers 13 residues. Germline V gene lookup returns CDR1 MNHNY and CDR2 SVGAGI (reference sequence). The CDR3 loop is CASSYDRDPKRYF. Here the CDR3 DNA reads TGTGCCAGCAGTTACGACCGGGATCCAAAACGGTATTTT.

With regard to this clonotype: A much larger clone lies one base from this, so it may be a read error. This chain connects TRBV20-1 to TRBJ2-1; D possibly corresponds to TRBD2 (5 bases). Germline CDR1 reads DFQATT; CDR2 reads SNEGSKA (reference sequence). The V and J ends lost 6 bases and 5 bases respectively, with 23 bases between them. This CDR3 comprises 16 residues. The CDR3 here is CSALWATRVPNNEQFF. The CDR3 region has the DNA TGCAGTGCCTTATGGGCTACTAGAGTACCTAACAATGAGCAGTTCTTC.

This chain links TRBV7-9 with TRBJ2-6, with D uncertain. The germline V gene has CDR1 SEHNR and CDR2 FQNEAQ (reference sequence). The CDR3 loop spans 16 amino acids. V was cut by 5 bases and J by 0 bases, with 11 bases left in between. CDR3 bases: TGTGCCAGCAGCCCCTCGGACGTCTCTGGGGCCAACGTCCTGACTTTC. Translation gives CASSPSDVSGANVLTF.

The genes are TRBV7-2 and TRBJ2-1; D possibly corresponds to TRBD2 (6 bases). Germline values: CDR1 SGHTA, CDR2 FQGNSA. V dropped 5 bases and J dropped 4 bases, with 21 bases sitting between them. This CDR3 comprises 17 residues. CDR3 sequence reads: CASSQLSTSLQYNEQFF. The CDR3 nucleotides are TGTGCCAGCAGCCAGCTTAGTACTAGCCTTCAGTACAATGAGCAGTTCTTC.

The rearrangement links TRBV20-1 to TRBJ2-5; 12 positions agree with TRBD2. Germline lookup yields CDR1 DFQATT and CDR2 SNEGSKA (reference sequence). V trimming: 6 bases; J trimming: 2 bases; junction bases outside the gene matches: 13. The CDR3 has 17 residues. The CDR3 nucleotides read TGCAGTGCAAAGACCCTAGCGGGAGGGCCGGGGCAAGAGACCCAGTACTTC. Its protein product is CSAKTLAGGPGQETQYF.

This sequence joins TRBV20-1 and TRBJ1-2, with a possible D match to TRBD1 (6 bases). CDR1 is DFQATT and CDR2 is SNEGSKA in the germline V gene (reference sequence). V lost 2 bases to trimming and J lost 5 bases, with 12 bases between them. CDR3 length: 13 amino acids. The CDR3 loop reads CSARTGNEYGYTF. The CDR3 coding sequence is TGCAGTGCTAGAACAGGGAATGAGTATGGCTACACCTTC.

The chain couples TRBV29-1 to TRBJ2-3, with D perhaps TRBD1 or TRBD2 (5 bases each). V was pared by 7 bases and J by 0 bases, with 8 bases between. There are 12 residues in the CDR3. From germline, CDR1 is SQVTM and CDR2 ANQGSEA. CDR3: CSAGASTDTQYF. The DNA for the CDR3 is TGCAGCGCCGGGGCTAGCACAGATACGCAGTATTTT.